In this sample, the clone carrying this TCR beta chain turned up a few times. These data belong to a study of blood T cell repertoires in COVID-19. Seattle participants joined during active infection and were tracked over time. CDR1 is GTSNPN and CDR2 is SVGIG in the germline V gene (reference sequence). The ends were cut back, 2 bases at V and 0 bases at J, with 4 bases in the middle. CDR3 length: 13 residues. TCRdb keeps only in-frame clones here, not all; method: immunoSEQ multiplex PCR. The table shows around 440,000 clones, with around 88% occurring only once. This chain connects TRBV30 to TRBJ2-2; D unresolved. Specimen: peripheral blood. The sequence came from a woman in her 50s with COVID-19, enrolled during active disease. CDR3 sequence reads: CAWSQTNTGELFF. CDR3 DNA: TGTGCCTGGAGTCAGACGAACACCGGGGAGCTGTTTTTT.